Given below is one T cell receptor beta chain in context. Recruitment covered about two dozen US areas and drew participants whose ages spanned roughly 18 to 100 years. Cohort 3 donors were reported recovered after two negative PCRs, clearance, or symptom resolution. This sample stems from a study of blood T cell repertoires in COVID-19. Study background: Italy, Spain and the United States were the sources of the convalescent and acute COVID-19 samples.

The trim removed 5 bases at V and 5 bases at J, leaving 6 bases unmatched. Germline loops: CDR1 SGHVS, CDR2 FNYEAQ. The CDR3 is 14 amino acids. Method: immunoSEQ multiplex PCR; TCRdb's copy keeps in-frame clones and lacks some. The sample yields over 250,000 clones, around nine tenths seen once. The source of this sequence is a man aged 55 to 70 who had recovered from COVID-19. Source material: PBMCs or T cells enriched from blood (not recorded which). The chain recombines TRBV7-6 with TRBJ2-5; 9 positions agree with TRBD1. The CDR3, as DNA: TGTGCCAGCAGCGGTGGACAGGGGAGGGAGACCCAGTACTTC. The encoded protein is CASSGGQGRETQYF.